The present T cell receptor (beta chain) was sequenced within a study of tumor and adjacent non-tumor tissue in lung cancer listed by TCRdb under 2018. Regarding the research as a whole: By cancer type, the cohort comprised about 13 adenocarcinoma patients, a couple of squamous cell carcinoma patients and 1 small cell lung cancer patient. Ages among the approximately 15 patients ranged from about 31 to 85 years, there were roughly 10 men and 5 women, and disease was at TNM stage I to III. Using bulk TCRbeta repertoires from over twelve lung cancer patients, the study set lung tumor tissue side by side with matched distant non-tumor lung tissue. More than 25 paired specimens, one tumor and one normal lung sample per patient, were profiled by TCRbeta CDR3 sequencing. Sequencing produced 130 million or so productive TCRbeta reads in total, an average of approximately 4.5 million reads per sample.

Comments on this clonotype: What antigen it recognizes has not been identified. No much larger clone exists at a distance of one base, and base qualities are not known.

For CDR1 and CDR2, the germline V gene (reference sequence) lists DFQATT and SNEGSKA. At the junction V is shortened by 7 bases and J by 3 bases, with 27 bases in between. There are 17 amino acids in the CDR3, from cysteine to phenylalanine inclusive. Only the CDR3 region is kept as DNA, spanning 51 bases read in frame from base 1. RNA was isolated from bulk, unsorted tissue, and RNA quality was assessed with a NanoDrop ND-1000 and an Agilent 2100. Donors were newly diagnosed lung cancer patients admitted for thoracic surgery in China between August and November 2014, without prior chemotherapy. Patients who had received previous radiotherapy or chemotherapy, or who had another concurrent cancer, were excluded from the study. Surgical tissue pieces of about 1-2.3 cm3 were preserved in RNAlater solution and were kept at -80 degrees C until use. Libraries were constructed by multiplex PCR. Sequencing instrument: Illumina HiSeq 2500. TCRbeta libraries were constructed through three rounds of nested PCR with primers (Table S4) according to protocols modified from ARM-PCR. Before sequencing, PCR products of 200-500 bp were cut from the gel and purified using the QIAquick gel extraction kit. The original methods were these. Trimmomatic was used to clean the reads, FLASH was used to merge the reads into complete CDR3 sequences, and MiTCR was used to assign the reads to V(D)J germline segments. VDJtools was used to compute clonal diversity as the inverse Simpson's index. Productive reads were defined as in-frame sequences without a premature stop codon. The public reads were reprocessed in TCRdb via fastp at Q25 and MiXCR, keeping in-frame beta chains. Each CDR3 protein appears once, grouped with its most common genes and DNA. What appears here as the V and J calls and clone size reflects TCRdb's work, not the paper's. Counted in this sample were 60,000 to 85,000 distinct CDR3 sequences; roughly 80% of them appeared once. Less than 15% of the sample comes from the top ten.

What the study reported, not specific to this receptor: In normal lung, the top 100 clones accounted for a significantly larger cumulative share of the repertoire than in tumor tissue. With only around 16 patients in the cohort, the authors noted that larger samples and more detailed clinical data are needed. Because peripheral blood was not sequenced, blood TCRbeta repertoires in the lung cancer patients of the study were not examined. TCR diversity (inverse Simpson) was significantly higher in tumor than in normal lung tissue (around 450 vs 150, P = 0.0075, Mann-Whitney U test). Significantly higher TCR diversity was found in younger patients, and higher tumor TCR diversity was associated with shorter overall and disease-free survival. Neither the sequencing platform nor unique molecular identifiers are named or mentioned anywhere in the methods.

Here the chain combines TRBV20-1 and TRBJ2-5, with the D gene uncertain. The TCR was taken from a woman in her 50s with non-small cell lung cancer. Sequenced input: lung tumor tissue. The nucleotide sequence reads TGCAGTGTTATCAGCCAGACAACCCTTGGGCCCAAAGAGACCCAGTACTTC. This gives the protein CSVISQTTLGPKETQYF.